This T cell receptor (beta chain) was observed in a study of patients and donors after allogeneic stem cell transplantation. V lost 0 bases, J lost 8 bases, and 14 bases lay in between. CDR1 and CDR2 (germline): SGHRS, YFSETQ. This CDR3 comprises 14 residues. One entry per CDR3 protein, called by TCRdb with MiXCR from the RT-PCR reads. The sample records some 880,000 distinct CDR3 sequences, about a sixth being singletons. This TCR derives from a human donor who was either an allogeneic HSCT recipient or a stem cell or donor lymphocyte infusion donor (not recorded which). It is not recorded whose cells these are; they may come from a transplant donor. The chain is built from TRBV5-1 and TRBJ1-1; a possible D gene is TRBD1 (6 bases). What was sequenced was blood, either unsorted or a sorted T cell fraction (not recorded which). The CDR3 here is CASSLVRGGLEAFF. The DNA for the CDR3 is TGCGCCAGCAGCTTGGTTAGGGGGGGCCTGGAAGCTTTCTTT. Full variable domain (rest looked up from reference TRBV5-1 and TRBJ1-1): KAGVTQTPRYLIKTRGQQVTLSCSPISGHRSVSWYQQTPGQGLQFLFEYFSETQRNKGNFPGRFSGRQFSNSRSEMNVSTLELGDSALYLCASSLVRGGLEAFFGQGTRLTVV.